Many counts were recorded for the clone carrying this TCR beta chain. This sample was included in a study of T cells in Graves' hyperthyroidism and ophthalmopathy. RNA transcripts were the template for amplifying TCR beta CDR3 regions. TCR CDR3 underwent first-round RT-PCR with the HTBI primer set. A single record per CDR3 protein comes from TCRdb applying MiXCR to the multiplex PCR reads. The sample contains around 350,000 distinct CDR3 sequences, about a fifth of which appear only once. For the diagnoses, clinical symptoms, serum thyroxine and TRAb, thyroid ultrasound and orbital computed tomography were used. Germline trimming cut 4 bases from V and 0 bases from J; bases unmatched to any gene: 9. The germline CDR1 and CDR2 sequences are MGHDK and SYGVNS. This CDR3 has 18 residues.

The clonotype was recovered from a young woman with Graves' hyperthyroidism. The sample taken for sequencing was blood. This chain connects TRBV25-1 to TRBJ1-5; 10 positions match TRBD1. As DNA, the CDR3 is TGTGCCAGCAGTGGGACAGGGGGACTATCGCTTAGCAATCAGCCCCAGCATTTT. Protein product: CASSGTGGLSLSNQPQHF.